Shown below are 9 T cell receptor beta chains from a single sample sequenced in a study of T cells after yellow fever vaccination. TCRdb ran MiXCR on the 5' RACE reads and lists one entry per CDR3 protein. The sample comprises roughly 310,000 distinct CDR3 sequences, 7.5% to 9% of which are singletons, and roughly 17% rests with the top ten. Source: PBMCs, taken on the day of the first yellow fever vaccination. Every receptor here comes from a man aged 18-30 years who received the YFV17D yellow fever vaccine.

This clonotype was detected only a few times. The rearrangement uses TRBV10-3 and TRBJ2-5, with D possibly matching TRBD1 (6 bases). CDR3 length equals 15 residues. Per germline, CDR1 ENHRY and CDR2 SYGVKD. Trimming shortened V by 2 bases and J by 5 bases, and 15 bases separated the two germline ends. CDR3 nucleotides: TGTGCCATCAGTGAGCGGCTGGGGGCAGGGGAGACCCAGTACTTC. Encoded protein: CAISERLGAGETQYF.

This clonotype was counted a few times. This chain uses TRBV5-1 with TRBJ2-3; tentative D call: TRBD1 (5 bases). V was clipped by 4 bases and J by 0 bases, with 18 bases between them. The CDR3 is made up of 17 amino acids. Germline-derived CDR1 and CDR2 are SGHRS and YFSETQ. The CDR3 DNA sequence: TGCGCCAGCAGCGGAAGCCCCCCAGGGTATAGCACAGATACGCAGTATTTT. The encoded protein is CASSGSPPGYSTDTQYF.

This clonotype was seen at least ten times. The chain uses TRBV5-1 and TRBJ2-2; no definite D call. V gave up 0 bases and J gave up 4 bases, with 13 bases separating them. The CDR3 loop spans 16 amino acids. The germline V gene has CDR1 SGHRS and CDR2 YFSETQ. In DNA form, the CDR3 reads TGCGCCAGCAGCTTGGCGACCCACCCGGGCACCGGGGAGCTGTTTTTT. Protein sequence: CASSLATHPGTGELFF. Combining the CDR3 with reference TRBV5-1 and TRBJ2-2 gives the whole variable domain KAGVTQTPRYLIKTRGQQVTLSCSPISGHRSVSWYQQTPGQGLQFLFEYFSETQRNKGNFPGRFSGRQFSNSRSEMNVSTLELGDSALYLCASSLATHPGTGELFFGEGSRLTVL.

This clonotype was recorded many times. The rearrangement uses TRBV30 and TRBJ1-1, with 8 bases identical to TRBD1. The CDR3 is 13 amino acids. J was trimmed by 4 bases and V by 0 bases; bases with no gene match: 1. Germline assignment: CDR1 GTSNPN and CDR2 SVGIG (reference sequence). For the CDR3, the DNA is TGTGCCTGGAGTGTAGGACAGGGCACTGAAGCTTTCTTT. Amino acids: CAWSVGQGTEAFF.

This clonotype was counted many times. The chain couples TRBV27 to TRBJ1-5, with 8 bases identical to TRBD1. The germline gives CDR1 MNHEY, CDR2 SMNVEV (reference sequence). The CDR3 has 13 residues. V lost 6 bases, J lost 7 bases, and 5 bases stayed unmatched. In nucleotides, the CDR3 is TGTGCCAGCAGGGAACAGGGGGGCCAGCCCCAGCATTTT. This encodes CASREQGGQPQHF.

This chain uses TRBV7-9 with TRBJ2-1, with 8 bases lining up with TRBD1. J was trimmed by 2 bases and V by 6 bases; bases with no gene match: 6. CDR3 size: 15 residues. Germline CDR1 reads SEHNR; CDR2 reads FQNEAQ (reference sequence). The DNA for the CDR3 is TGTGCCAGCAGTTACAGGACAGGGCCCTACAATGAGCAGTTCTTC. Amino acid sequence: CASSYRTGPYNEQFF.

This clonotype was seen many times. This chain connects TRBV11-2 to TRBJ2-5; maybe TRBD2 (5 bases). The V end lost 1 base, the J end lost 0 bases, and 9 bases lay between the germline ends. There are 15 residues in the CDR3. Germline assignment: CDR1 SGHAT and CDR2 FQNNGV. The CDR3 coding sequence is TGTGCCAGCAGCTTAGGGGTCGGGGACCAAGAGACCCAGTACTTC. Residues: CASSLGVGDQETQYF.

This chain links TRBV5-1 with TRBJ2-7, with 9 bases matching TRBD1. The CDR3 has 14 residues. Unmatched junction bases numbered 6, after V lost 2 bases and J lost 6 bases. The germline CDR1 and CDR2 sequences are SGHRS and YFSETQ. The CDR3 DNA is TGCGCCAGCAGCTTAACGGGACAGGGCACCGAGCAGTACTTC. This translates into CASSLTGQGTEQYF.

The chain employs TRBV28 and TRBJ1-1; D unclear. Looked up from germline, CDR1 is MDHEN and CDR2 is SYDVKM. V lost 4 bases and J 6 bases, leaving 9 bases between the germline ends. The CDR3 has 12 residues. The CDR3: CASSSPRAEAFF. The CDR3 region has the DNA TGTGCCAGCAGTTCCCCCCGGGCTGAAGCTTTCTTT.